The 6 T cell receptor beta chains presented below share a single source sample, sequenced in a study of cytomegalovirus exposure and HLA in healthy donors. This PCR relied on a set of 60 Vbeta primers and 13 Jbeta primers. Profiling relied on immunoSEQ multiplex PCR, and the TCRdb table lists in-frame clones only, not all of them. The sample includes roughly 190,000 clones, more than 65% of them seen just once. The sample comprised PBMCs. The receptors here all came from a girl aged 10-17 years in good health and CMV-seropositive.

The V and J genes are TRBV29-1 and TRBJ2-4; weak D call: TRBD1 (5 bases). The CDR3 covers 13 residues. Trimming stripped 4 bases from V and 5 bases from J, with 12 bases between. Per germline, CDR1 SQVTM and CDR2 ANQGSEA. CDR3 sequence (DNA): TGCAGCGTTGCTGAGCAGGGTCAAAACATTCAGTACTTC. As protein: CSVAEQGQNIQYF.

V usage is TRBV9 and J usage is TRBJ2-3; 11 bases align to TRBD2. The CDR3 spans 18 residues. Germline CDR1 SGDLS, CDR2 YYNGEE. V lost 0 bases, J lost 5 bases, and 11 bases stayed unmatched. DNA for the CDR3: TGTGCCAGCAGCGTAGAGTCGAATAGCGGGGGGGCAGAAGATACGCAGTATTTT. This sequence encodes CASSVESNSGGAEDTQYF. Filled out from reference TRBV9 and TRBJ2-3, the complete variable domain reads DSGVTQTPKHLITATGQRVTLRCSPRSGDLSVYWYQQSLDQGLQFLIQYYNGEERAKGNILERFSAQQFPDLHSELNLSSLELGDSALYFCASSVESNSGGAEDTQYFGPGTRLTVL.

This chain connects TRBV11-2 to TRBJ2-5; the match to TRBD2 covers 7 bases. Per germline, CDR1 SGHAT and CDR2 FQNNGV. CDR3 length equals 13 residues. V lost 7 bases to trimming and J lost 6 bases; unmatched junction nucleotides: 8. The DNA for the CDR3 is TGTGCCAGCACTCTCTGGCGGGGGAAGACCCAGTACTTC. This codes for CASTLWRGKTQYF.

The CDR3, as DNA: TGTGCCAGCAGAAATAGCGGGGGGGCCGCGTACGAGCAGTACTTC. Translation: CASRNSGGAAYEQYF. This sequence joins TRBV28 and TRBJ2-7; 11 bases are shared with TRBD2. This CDR3 spans 15 amino acids. The germline CDR1 and CDR2 sequences are MDHEN and SYDVKM. Germline trimming cut 6 bases from V and 4 bases from J; bases unmatched to any gene: 8.

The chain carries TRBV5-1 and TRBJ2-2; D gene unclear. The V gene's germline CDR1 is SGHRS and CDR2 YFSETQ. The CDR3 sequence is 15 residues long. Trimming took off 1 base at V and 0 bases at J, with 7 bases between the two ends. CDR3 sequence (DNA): TGCGCCAGCAGCTTGCGAGGTACGAACACCGGGGAGCTGTTTTTT. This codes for CASSLRGTNTGELFF.

As DNA, the CDR3 is TGCGCCAGCAGCTCTGGGACTTCCGCCTACGAGCAGTACTTC. It yields the protein CASSSGTSAYEQYF. The chain has TRBV5-1 and TRBJ2-7; TRBD2 might be the D (6 bases). CDR1 SGHRS and CDR2 YFSETQ come from the germline V gene. V dropped 3 bases and J dropped 2 bases, with 12 bases sitting between them. This CDR3 is 14 amino acids long. Together with reference TRBV5-1 and TRBJ2-7, the CDR3 gives the full variable domain: KAGVTQTPRYLIKTRGQQVTLSCSPISGHRSVSWYQQTPGQGLQFLFEYFSETQRNKGNFPGRFSGRQFSNSRSEMNVSTLELGDSALYLCASSSGTSAYEQYFGPGTRLTVT.